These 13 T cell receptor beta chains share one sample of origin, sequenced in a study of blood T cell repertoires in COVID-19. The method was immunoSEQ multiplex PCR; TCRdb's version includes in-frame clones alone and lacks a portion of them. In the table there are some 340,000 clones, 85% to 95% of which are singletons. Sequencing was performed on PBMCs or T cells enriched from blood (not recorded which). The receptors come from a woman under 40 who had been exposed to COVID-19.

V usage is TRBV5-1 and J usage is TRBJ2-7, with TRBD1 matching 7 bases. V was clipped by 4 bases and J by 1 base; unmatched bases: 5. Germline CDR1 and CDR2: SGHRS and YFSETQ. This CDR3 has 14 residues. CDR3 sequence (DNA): TGCGCCAGCAGCGAAGGGACAGATTCCTACGAGCAGTACTTC. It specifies CASSEGTDSYEQYF.

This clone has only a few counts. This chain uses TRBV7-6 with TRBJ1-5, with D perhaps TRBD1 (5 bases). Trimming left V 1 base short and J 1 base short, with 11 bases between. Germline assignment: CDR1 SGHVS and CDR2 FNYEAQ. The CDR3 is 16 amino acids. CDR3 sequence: CASSLEVGGSNQPQHF. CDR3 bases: TGTGCCAGCAGCTTAGAGGTGGGGGGGAGCAATCAGCCCCAGCATTTT.

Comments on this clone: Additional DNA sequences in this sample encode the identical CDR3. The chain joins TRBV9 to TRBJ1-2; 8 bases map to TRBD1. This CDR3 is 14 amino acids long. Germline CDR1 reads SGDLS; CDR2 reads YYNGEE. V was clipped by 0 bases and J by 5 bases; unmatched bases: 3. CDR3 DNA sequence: TGTGCCAGCAGCGTAGGGCAGGGGGCGTATGGCTACACCTTC. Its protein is CASSVGQGAYGYTF.

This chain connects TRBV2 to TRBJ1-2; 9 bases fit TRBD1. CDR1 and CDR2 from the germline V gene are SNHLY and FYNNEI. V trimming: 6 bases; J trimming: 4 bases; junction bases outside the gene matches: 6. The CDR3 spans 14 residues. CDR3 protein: CASSAGQGGYGYTF. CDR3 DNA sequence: TGTGCCAGCAGCGCGGGACAGGGTGGCTATGGCTACACCTTC.

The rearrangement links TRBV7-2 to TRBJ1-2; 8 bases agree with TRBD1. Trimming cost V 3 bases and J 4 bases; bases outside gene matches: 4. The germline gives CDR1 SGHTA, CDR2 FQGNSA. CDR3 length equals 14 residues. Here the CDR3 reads CASSFLTGGYGYTF. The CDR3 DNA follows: TGTGCCAGCAGCTTCCTTACAGGGGGCTATGGCTACACCTTC.

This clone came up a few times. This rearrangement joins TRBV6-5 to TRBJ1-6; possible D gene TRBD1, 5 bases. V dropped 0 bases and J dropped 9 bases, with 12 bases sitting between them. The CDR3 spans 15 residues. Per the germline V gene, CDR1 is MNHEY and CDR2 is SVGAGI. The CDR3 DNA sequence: TGTGCCAGCAGTTACTCGGCAGGGATGGCTTCACCCCTCCACTTT. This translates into CASSYSAGMASPLHF.

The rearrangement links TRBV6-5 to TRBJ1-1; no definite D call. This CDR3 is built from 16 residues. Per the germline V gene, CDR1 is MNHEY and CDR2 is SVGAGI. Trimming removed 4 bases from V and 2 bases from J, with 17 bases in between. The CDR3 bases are TGTGCCAGCAGTTCCAAAACCGGGGTGAGAAACACTGAAGCTTTCTTT. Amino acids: CASSSKTGVRNTEAFF.

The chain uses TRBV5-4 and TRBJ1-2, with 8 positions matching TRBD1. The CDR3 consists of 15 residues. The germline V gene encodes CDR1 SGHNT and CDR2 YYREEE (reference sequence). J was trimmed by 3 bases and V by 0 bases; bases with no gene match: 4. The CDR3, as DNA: TGTGCCAGCAGCTTGGGTCAGGGGGCGGACTATGGCTACACCTTC. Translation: CASSLGQGADYGYTF.

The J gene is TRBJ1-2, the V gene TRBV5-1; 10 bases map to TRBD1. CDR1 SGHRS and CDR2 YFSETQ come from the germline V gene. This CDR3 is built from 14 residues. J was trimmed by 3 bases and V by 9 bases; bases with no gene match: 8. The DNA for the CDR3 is TGCGCCACCAGGATGGGGACAGGGGACTATGGCTACACCTTC. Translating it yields CATRMGTGDYGYTF.

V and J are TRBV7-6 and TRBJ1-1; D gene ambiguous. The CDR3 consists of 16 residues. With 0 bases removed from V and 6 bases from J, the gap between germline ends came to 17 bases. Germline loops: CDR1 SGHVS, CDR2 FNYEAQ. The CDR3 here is CASSLAVREERPEAFF. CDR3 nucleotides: TGTGCCAGCAGCTTAGCGGTGAGGGAGGAACGCCCTGAAGCTTTCTTT. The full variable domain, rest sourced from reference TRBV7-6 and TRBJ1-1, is GAGVSQSPRYKVTKRGQDVALRCDPISGHVSLYWYRQALGQGPEFLTYFNYEAQQDKSGLPNDRFSAERPEGSISTLTIQRTEQRDSAMYRCASSLAVREERPEAFFGQGTRLTVV.

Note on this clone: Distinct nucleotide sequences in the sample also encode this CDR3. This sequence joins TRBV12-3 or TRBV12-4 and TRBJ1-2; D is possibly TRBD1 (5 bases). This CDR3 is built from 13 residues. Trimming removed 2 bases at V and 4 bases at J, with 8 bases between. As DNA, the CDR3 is TGTGCCAGCAGTTTATGGGGGGGCTATGGCTACACCTTC. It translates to CASSLWGGYGYTF.

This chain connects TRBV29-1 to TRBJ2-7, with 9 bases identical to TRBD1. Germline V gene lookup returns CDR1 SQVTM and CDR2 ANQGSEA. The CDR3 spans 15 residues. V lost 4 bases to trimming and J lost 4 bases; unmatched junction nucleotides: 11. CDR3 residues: CSVAPRTGVMYEQYF. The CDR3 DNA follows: TGCAGCGTTGCCCCCAGGACAGGGGTCATGTACGAGCAGTACTTC.

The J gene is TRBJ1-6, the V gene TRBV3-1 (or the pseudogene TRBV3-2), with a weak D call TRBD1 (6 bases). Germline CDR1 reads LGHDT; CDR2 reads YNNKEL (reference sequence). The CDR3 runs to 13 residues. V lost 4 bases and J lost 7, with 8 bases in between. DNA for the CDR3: TGTGCCAGCAGCCCCGACAGGAATTCACCCCTCCACTTT. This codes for CASSPDRNSPLHF.